The T cell receptor beta chain described here comes from a study of tumor-infiltrating lymphocytes in primary liver carcinoma. Whole-study findings and limits: A significantly higher top-250-clone fraction was found in tumors than in blood (p = 0.039). Lesser overlap characterized tumor-adjacent and tumor-blood pairs relative to tumor region pairs.

RNA and DNA were co-extracted from about 20-30 mg of unsorted bulk tissue. The patients lived with chronic HBV infection and had not yet received any treatment. The proportion of viable tumor cells exceeded 85% in every tumor sample. This CDR3 comprises 16 residues. A constant-region primer primed TCR beta cDNA synthesis from around 500 ng of total RNA. Three nested multiplex PCR rounds of slightly modified ARM-PCR generated TCR beta libraries. The opening two PCR rounds, about 11 cycles each, paired TRBV1-TRBV30 forward primers with a C-beta reverse primer. TCRdb re-derived calls from the multiplex PCR reads in MiXCR, one entry per CDR3 protein. This table holds more than 70,000 distinct CDR3 sequences, more than 65% found once. As for this clonotype: The antigen is not known. One end of the junction varies from germline; a read error may be responsible.

The chain is built from TRBV12-3 or TRBV12-4 and TRBJ1-5; the match to TRBD1 covers 7 bases. The sequence derives from a man aged 35 to 55 with primary liver carcinoma and hepatitis B virus infection. The sample comprised liver tumor tissue from sampling region 1. Subset: tumor region T1, superior pole. CDR3 DNA: TGTGCCAGCAAGGGGAGGGGGCCAGGGAGCAATCAGCCCAAGCATTTC. Protein product: CASKGRGPGSNQPKHF.